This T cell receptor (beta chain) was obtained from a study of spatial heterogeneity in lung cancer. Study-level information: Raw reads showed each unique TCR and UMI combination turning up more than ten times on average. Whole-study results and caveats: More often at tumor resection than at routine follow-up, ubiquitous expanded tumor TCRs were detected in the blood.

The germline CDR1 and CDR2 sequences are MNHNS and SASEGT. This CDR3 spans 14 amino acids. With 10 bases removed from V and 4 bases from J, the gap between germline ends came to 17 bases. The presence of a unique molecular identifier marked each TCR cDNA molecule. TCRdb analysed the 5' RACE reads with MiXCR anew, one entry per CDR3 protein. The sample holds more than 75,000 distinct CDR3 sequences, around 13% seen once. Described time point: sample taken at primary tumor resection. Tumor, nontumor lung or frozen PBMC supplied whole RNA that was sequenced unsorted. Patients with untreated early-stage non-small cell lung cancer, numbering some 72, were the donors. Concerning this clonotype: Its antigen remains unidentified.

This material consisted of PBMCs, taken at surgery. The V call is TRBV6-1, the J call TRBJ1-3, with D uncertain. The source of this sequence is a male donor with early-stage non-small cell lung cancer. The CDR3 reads CATIDPLGGNTIYF. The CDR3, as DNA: TGTGCCACCATAGACCCGTTGGGAGGAAACACCATATATTTT.